This entry lists 32 T cell receptor beta chains sequenced from one sample in a study of blood T cell repertoires in COVID-19. Assay: immunoSEQ multiplex PCR; the TCRdb copy retains only in-frame clones and omits some. The sample yields about 180,000 clones, over 80% seen once. Sample: peripheral blood. These receptors were taken from a woman between 35 and 50 years old with COVID-19, enrolled during active disease.

V gene TRBV6-1 combines with J gene TRBJ2-7; TRBD1 matches at 7 bases. Trimming cost V 3 bases and J 4 bases; bases outside gene matches: 0. This CDR3 region has 12 residues. In germline, CDR1 is MNHNS, CDR2 SASEGT. DNA for the CDR3: TGTGCCAGCAGTGAGACAGGGTACGAGCAGTACTTC. Its protein is CASSETGYEQYF.

The J gene is TRBJ2-7, the V gene TRBV5-1; 7 bases match TRBD2. V lost 4 bases and J lost 6; bases outside the gene matches: 13. CDR1 and CDR2 from the germline V gene are SGHRS and YFSETQ. This CDR3 has 15 residues. The CDR3 sequence: CASSPVDVGEGEQYF. The CDR3 DNA follows: TGCGCCAGCAGCCCGGTGGACGTGGGGGAGGGCGAGCAGTACTTC.

V gene TRBV18 combines with J gene TRBJ2-5; 7 bases are a match to TRBD1. CDR1 is KGHSH, CDR2 LQKENI, per germline. V lost 3 bases to trimming and J lost 3 bases; unmatched junction nucleotides: 13. The CDR3 is 17 amino acids. The CDR3 DNA reads as TGTGCCAGCTCACCCGAAATTCGAGACAGGGAGAAAGAGACCCAGTACTTC. This gives the protein CASSPEIRDREKETQYF.

This sequence joins TRBV5-4 and TRBJ2-7; D is ambiguous. This CDR3 has 14 residues. V lost 0 bases, J lost 2 bases, and 9 bases lay in between. Germline V CDR1 and CDR2: SGHNT, YYREEE (reference sequence). The CDR3 DNA follows: TGTGCCAGCAGCTTGGGCCTAGAAACCTACGAGCAGTACTTC. This gives the protein CASSLGLETYEQYF. Full variable domain (missing parts from reference TRBV5-4 and TRBJ2-7): ETGVTQSPTHLIKTRGQQVTLRCSSQSGHNTVSWYQQALGQGPQFIFQYYREEENGRGNFPPRFSGLQFPNYSSELNVNALELDDSALYLCASSLGLETYEQYFGPGTRLTVT.

This clone was picked up one time. CDR3 loop: CANAQGIYGYTF. CDR3 nucleotide sequence: TGTGCCAACGCACAGGGAATCTATGGCTACACCTTC. The chain employs TRBV7-8 and TRBJ1-2; tentative D call: TRBD1 (6 bases). V lost 10 bases, J lost 4 bases, and 13 bases lay in between. Looked up from germline, CDR1 is SGHVS and CDR2 is FQNEAQ. This CDR3 is built from 12 residues.

The chain has TRBV5-1 and TRBJ2-1; a possible D gene is TRBD1 (6 bases). Trimming cost V 4 bases and J 6 bases, with 11 bases left between them. In germline, CDR1 is SGHRS, CDR2 YFSETQ. This CDR3 is built from 13 residues. CDR3 in amino acids: CASSAQGGNEQFF. In DNA form, the CDR3 reads TGCGCCAGCAGCGCACAGGGTGGCAATGAGCAGTTCTTC.

The chain recombines TRBV19 with TRBJ1-1, with D perhaps matching TRBD1 (5 bases). Germline assignment: CDR1 LNHDA and CDR2 SQIVND (reference sequence). This CDR3 has 14 residues. Trimming shortened V by 5 bases and J by 4 bases, and 14 bases separated the two germline ends. The CDR3 sequence is CASSSGRGGTEAFF. CDR3 DNA sequence: TGTGCCAGTAGTTCGGGACGGGGGGGCACTGAAGCTTTCTTT. The variable domain in full, completed from reference TRBV19 and TRBJ1-1, reads DGGITQSPKYLFRKEGQNVTLSCEQNLNHDAMYWYRQDPGQGLRLIYYSQIVNDFQKGDIAEGYSVSREKKESFPLTVTSAQKNPTAFYLCASSSGRGGTEAFFGQGTRLTVV.

The chain joins TRBV6-5 to TRBJ1-1; 7 bases fit TRBD1. Germline V CDR1 and CDR2: MNHEY, SVGAGI. V lost 10 bases, J lost 6 bases, and 11 bases stayed unmatched. CDR3 length equals 13 residues. CDR3 in amino acids: CATMTGRTAEAFF. The DNA for the CDR3 is TGTGCCACCATGACAGGGAGGACCGCTGAAGCTTTCTTT.

The rearrangement links TRBV28 to TRBJ2-3; no clear D gene. The CDR3 consists of 15 residues. V dropped 7 bases and J dropped 4 bases, with 18 bases sitting between them. CDR1 is MDHEN, CDR2 SYDVKM, per germline. The CDR3 sequence: CASTPYERSPDTQYF. CDR3 DNA: TGTGCCAGCACCCCTTACGAGAGGAGCCCAGATACGCAGTATTTT.

The chain is built from TRBV28 and TRBJ2-1; the match to TRBD2 covers 8 bases. The CDR3 consists of 15 residues. The germline V gene has CDR1 MDHEN and CDR2 SYDVKM. CDR3 in amino acids: CASRRGGREYNEQFF. In nucleotides, the CDR3 is TGTGCTAGCCGACGGGGGGGACGGGAATACAATGAGCAGTTCTTC. The full variable domain, rest sourced from reference TRBV28 and TRBJ2-1, is DVKVTQSSRYLVKRTGEKVFLECVQDMDHENMFWYRQDPGLGLRLIYFSYDVKMKEKGDIPEGYSVSREKKERFSLILESASTNQTSMYLCASRRGGREYNEQFFGPGTRLTVL.

V and J are TRBV5-1 and TRBJ2-1; perhaps TRBD1 as D (5 bases). CDR3 length: 13 amino acids. Looked up from germline, CDR1 is SGHRS and CDR2 is YFSETQ. V lost 5 bases and J lost 12, with 18 bases in between. The CDR3 DNA reads as TGCGCCAGCAGAAGGGGTTCTTCAATGGGGCAGTTCTTC. This gives the protein CASRRGSSMGQFF. Full variable domain (remainder filled in from reference TRBV5-1 and TRBJ2-1): KAGVTQTPRYLIKTRGQQVTLSCSPISGHRSVSWYQQTPGQGLQFLFEYFSETQRNKGNFPGRFSGRQFSNSRSEMNVSTLELGDSALYLCASRRGSSMGQFFGPGTRLTVL.

This clone occurred a few times. The chain has TRBV27 and TRBJ2-7; tentative D call: TRBD2 (5 bases). Trimming pared 5 bases from V and 3 bases from J, leaving 17 bases between. The CDR3 loop spans 15 amino acids. In germline, CDR1 is MNHEY, CDR2 SMNVEV (reference sequence). CDR3 protein: CASSGVLRAGYEQYF. The CDR3 DNA is TGTGCCAGCAGTGGGGTTTTGAGGGCGGGCTACGAGCAGTACTTC.

V and J are TRBV29-1 and TRBJ1-5; D is ambiguous. V was trimmed by 7 bases and J by 0 bases, leaving 10 bases between them. Per germline, CDR1 SQVTM and CDR2 ANQGSEA. The CDR3 length is 13 residues. CDR3 DNA: TGCAGCGGTACGACGGGTAGCAATCAGCCCCAGCATTTT. It translates to CSGTTGSNQPQHF.

The genes are TRBV6-5 and TRBJ1-2; 9 bases map to TRBD1. This CDR3 contains 14 residues. In germline, CDR1 is MNHEY, CDR2 SVGAGI. The J segment lost 8 bases and the V segment lost 4 bases, leaving 8 bases of the junction unmatched. The CDR3 DNA follows: TGTGCCAGCAGTTTCGGGACAGGGTTCAACGGCTACACCTTC. This sequence encodes CASSFGTGFNGYTF.

The chain links TRBV5-6 to TRBJ1-5, with D tentatively TRBD1 (6 bases). The CDR3 covers 16 residues. V lost 4 bases and J lost 3, with 17 bases in between. The V gene's germline CDR1 is SGHDT and CDR2 YYEEEE. DNA of the CDR3: TGTGCCAGCAGCCATAGGAGGTGGACAGTCAATCAGCCCCAGCATTTT. Residues: CASSHRRWTVNQPQHF.

The chain has TRBV9 and TRBJ1-4; D remains ambiguous. CDR1 is SGDLS, CDR2 YYNGEE, per germline. V dropped 0 bases and J dropped 3 bases, with 6 bases sitting between them. This CDR3 contains 14 residues. In DNA, the CDR3 is TGTGCCAGCAGCGTAGGAACAGCTAATGAAAAACTGTTTTTT. Translated: CASSVGTANEKLFF.

The chain is built from TRBV5-6 and TRBJ1-5; D call uncertain. CDR1 and CDR2 (germline): SGHDT, YYEEEE. The CDR3 spans 15 residues. Trimming pared 4 bases from V and 5 bases from J, leaving 16 bases between. The CDR3 loop reads CASSPSPGWDQPQHF. CDR3 nucleotides: TGTGCCAGCAGCCCCTCCCCGGGGTGGGATCAGCCCCAGCATTTT.

The chain links TRBV9 to TRBJ1-1; no clear D gene. The V gene lost 4 bases and the J gene lost 3 bases, with 16 bases spanning the gap. The CDR3 is 15 amino acids. Germline V gene lookup returns CDR1 SGDLS and CDR2 YYNGEE. The CDR3, as DNA: TGTGCCAGCAGCCCGCGCGGGGAATTGGACACTGAAGCTTTCTTT. This gives the protein CASSPRGELDTEAFF.

This rearrangement joins TRBV9 to TRBJ2-7; D gene ambiguous. This CDR3 has 14 amino acids. V dropped 4 bases and J dropped 2 bases, with 13 bases sitting between them. The germline V gene encodes CDR1 SGDLS and CDR2 YYNGEE. The CDR3 spells CASSPLGAAYEQYF. The DNA for the CDR3 is TGTGCCAGCAGCCCCCTAGGAGCTGCCTACGAGCAGTACTTC.

The chain links TRBV2 to TRBJ1-6, with a weak D call TRBD1 (5 bases). The CDR3 spans 16 residues. Trimming stripped 11 bases from V and 6 bases from J, with 23 bases between. The germline gives CDR1 SNHLY, CDR2 FYNNEI. Here the CDR3 DNA reads TGTGCCCTAGTTCAAACAGGCCCCTCGGGTAATTCACCCCTCCACTTT. Protein sequence: CALVQTGPSGNSPLHF.

The rearrangement uses TRBV15 and TRBJ1-1; tentative D call: TRBD1 (6 bases). Germline lookup yields CDR1 LNHNV and CDR2 YYDKDF (reference sequence). This CDR3 is 14 amino acids long. The V end was cut by 0 bases, the J end by 6 bases, with 11 bases between. CDR3 nucleotide sequence: TGTGCCACCAGCAGAGACCGAACAGGGTCTGAAGCTTTCTTT. It encodes CATSRDRTGSEAFF.

The CDR3 is CASSLRRKGSPLNTEAFF. DNA of the CDR3: TGTGCCAGCAGCTTAAGGAGGAAAGGCTCTCCATTGAACACTGAAGCTTTCTTT. V is TRBV7-4 and J is TRBJ1-1; the D is unclear. Germline loops: CDR1 SGHVT, CDR2 SQSDAQ. The CDR3 length is 18 residues. Trimming took 2 bases from V and 0 from J, leaving 19 bases between them.

The chain couples TRBV19 to TRBJ2-7; TRBD2 agrees at 10 bases. Germline V lookup: CDR1 LNHDA, CDR2 SQIVND (reference sequence). V shed 9 bases and J 5 bases; nucleotides not matched to a gene: 10. The CDR3 runs to 14 residues. The CDR3 reads CASKSSGSLNEQYF. As DNA, the CDR3 is TGTGCCAGCAAGTCTAGCGGGAGTCTCAACGAGCAGTACTTC.

The chain uses TRBV9 and TRBJ2-1, with 10 nucleotides matching TRBD2. CDR3 length: 15 amino acids. In germline, CDR1 is SGDLS, CDR2 YYNGEE. Trimming at V came to 0 bases and at J to 7 bases, leaving 4 bases not matched to a gene. CDR3 region: CASSVVASGSNEQFF. In DNA, the CDR3 is TGTGCCAGCAGCGTAGTGGCTAGCGGGAGTAATGAGCAGTTCTTC.

The V and J genes are TRBV11-2 and TRBJ1-2, with a tentative D call TRBD1 (5 bases). Germline lookup yields CDR1 SGHAT and CDR2 FQNNGV. V was pared by 1 base and J by 7 bases, with 10 bases between. CDR3 size: 13 residues. CDR3 sequence reads: CASSLVRVPGYTF. The CDR3 DNA sequence: TGTGCCAGCAGCTTAGTCAGGGTCCCTGGCTACACCTTC.

The chain uses TRBV12-3 or TRBV12-4 and TRBJ1-2; a possible D gene is TRBD1 (5 bases). Trimming pared 2 bases from V and 6 bases from J, leaving 7 bases between. This CDR3 is built from 12 residues. CDR3 loop: CASSLKGHGYTF. The CDR3 DNA reads TGTGCCAGCAGTTTAAAGGGGCATGGCTACACCTTC.

This chain links TRBV6-4 with TRBJ2-3; 12 nucleotides match TRBD2. The CDR3 is 15 amino acids. Germline CDR1 is MRHNA and CDR2 is SNTAGT. V shed 5 bases and J 2 bases; nucleotides not matched to a gene: 2. The DNA for the CDR3 is TGTGCCAGCAGTCCTAGCGGGGGGGCCACAGATACGCAGTATTTT. This translates into CASSPSGGATDTQYF.

This clone was detected once. The rearrangement joins TRBV5-1 to TRBJ2-7, with 9 nucleotides matching TRBD1. Germline V gene lookup returns CDR1 SGHRS and CDR2 YFSETQ. The CDR3 runs to 14 residues. The ends lost 4 bases at V and 6 bases at J; junction bases unmatched: 8. The CDR3 protein is CASSPRDRVGEQYF. Written as DNA, the CDR3 is TGCGCCAGCAGCCCCCGGGACAGGGTGGGCGAGCAGTACTTC.

The genes are TRBV7-2 and TRBJ1-1, with 11 bases lining up with TRBD1. Germline loops: CDR1 SGHTA, CDR2 FQGNSA. The ends lost 2 bases at V and 7 bases at J; junction bases unmatched: 6. The CDR3 loop spans 15 amino acids. CDR3 protein: CASSLKGQGVGEAFF. The CDR3 DNA sequence: TGTGCCAGCAGCTTAAAGGGACAGGGGGTCGGTGAAGCTTTCTTT.

This rearrangement joins TRBV10-2 to TRBJ2-4; 8 nucleotides align to TRBD2. The CDR3 length is 14 residues. V dropped 3 bases and J dropped 6; count of bases not matched to a gene: 4. Germline assignment: CDR1 WSHSY and CDR2 SAAADI. CDR3 sequence (DNA): TGCGCCAGCAGTGACGAGCGGGGGAGAAACATTCAGTACTTC. Translated, it gives CASSDERGRNIQYF.

This rearrangement joins TRBV2 to TRBJ2-7; TRBD1 matches 9 bases. Germline CDR1 is SNHLY and CDR2 is FYNNEI. Trimming took 7 bases from V and 3 from J; bases not matched to a gene: 7. The CDR3 has 14 amino acids. CDR3: CASIQTGGSYEQYF. Written as DNA, the CDR3 is TGTGCCAGCATCCAGACAGGGGGTAGCTACGAGCAGTACTTC.

This clone was recorded only once. The V call is TRBV11-2, the J call TRBJ2-7; 10 bases agree with TRBD1. V lost 3 bases to trimming and J lost 3 bases; unmatched junction nucleotides: 5. This CDR3 is built from 15 residues. CDR1 and CDR2 (germline): SGHAT, FQNNGV. As DNA, the CDR3 is TGTGCCAGCAGCTTGAGGGGACAGGGGAACTACGAGCAGTACTTC. It codes for CASSLRGQGNYEQYF.